This T cell receptor beta chain is drawn from a study of T cell responses to AZD1222 COVID-19 vaccine. Here immunoSEQ multiplex PCR was the method, and the copy in TCRdb shows in-frame clones only, minus some. The sample lists about 97,000 clones; around 89% were seen once. Germline V CDR1 and CDR2: KGHDR, SFDVKD. The CDR3 contains 17 residues. The trim removed 4 bases at V and 7 bases at J, leaving 11 bases unmatched. The sequenced sample was peripheral blood, obtained on day 0 of AZD1222 vaccination. The TCR was taken from an adult in good health. The chain combines TRBV24-1 with TRBJ2-7, with 14 bases aligning to TRBD2. CDR3 amino acids: CATSDSGTSGSPEEQYF. CDR3 nucleotides: TGTGCCACCAGTGACTCCGGGACTAGCGGGAGTCCGGAGGAGCAGTACTTC.